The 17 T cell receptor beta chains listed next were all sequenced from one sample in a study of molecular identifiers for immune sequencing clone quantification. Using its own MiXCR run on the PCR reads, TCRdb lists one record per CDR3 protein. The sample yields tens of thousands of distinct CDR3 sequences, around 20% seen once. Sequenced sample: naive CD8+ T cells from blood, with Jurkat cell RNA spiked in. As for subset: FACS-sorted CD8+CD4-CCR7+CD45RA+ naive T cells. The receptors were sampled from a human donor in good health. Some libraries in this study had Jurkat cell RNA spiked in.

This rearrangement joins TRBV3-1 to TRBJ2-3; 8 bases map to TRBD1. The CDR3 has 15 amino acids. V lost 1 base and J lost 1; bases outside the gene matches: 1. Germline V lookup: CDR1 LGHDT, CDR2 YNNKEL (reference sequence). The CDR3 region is CASSQGGQGTDTQYF. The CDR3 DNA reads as TGTGCCAGCAGCCAAGGGGGACAGGGCACAGATACGCAGTATTTT.

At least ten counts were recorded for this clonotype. The CDR3 region is CASSQQGGTGGSFF. In DNA, the CDR3 is TGCGCCAGCAGCCAACAAGGAGGGACAGGAGGGTCTTTCTTT. This sequence joins TRBV4-1 and TRBJ1-1; 8 bases are shared with TRBD1. Germline V gene sequence: CDR1 MGHRA, CDR2 YSYEKL. This CDR3 contains 14 residues. The trim removed 2 bases at V and 12 bases at J, leaving 11 bases unmatched.

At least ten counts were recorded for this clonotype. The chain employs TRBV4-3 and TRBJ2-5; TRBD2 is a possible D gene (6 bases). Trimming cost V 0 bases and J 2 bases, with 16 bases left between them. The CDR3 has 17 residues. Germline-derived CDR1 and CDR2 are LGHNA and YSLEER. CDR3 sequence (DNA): TGCGCCAGCAGCCAAGATTTCGGGACCGGAGGGCAAGAGACCCAGTACTTC. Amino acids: CASSQDFGTGGQETQYF.

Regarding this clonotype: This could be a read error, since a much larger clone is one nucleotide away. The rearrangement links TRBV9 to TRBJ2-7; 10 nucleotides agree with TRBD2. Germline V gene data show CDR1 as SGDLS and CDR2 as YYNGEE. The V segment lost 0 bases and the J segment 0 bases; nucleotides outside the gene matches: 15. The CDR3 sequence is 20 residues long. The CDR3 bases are TGTGCCAGCAGCGTAGAGGGACTAGCGAGCCCTTTTACAAGCTCCTACGAGCAGTACTTC. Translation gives CASSVEGLASPFTSSYEQYF.

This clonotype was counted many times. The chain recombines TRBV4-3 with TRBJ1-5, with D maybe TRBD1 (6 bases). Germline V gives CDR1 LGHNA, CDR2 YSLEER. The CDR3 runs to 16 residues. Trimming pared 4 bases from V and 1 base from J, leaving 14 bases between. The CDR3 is CASSPERGGSNQPQHF. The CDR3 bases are TGCGCCAGCAGCCCAGAGAGAGGGGGAAGCAATCAGCCCCAGCATTTT.

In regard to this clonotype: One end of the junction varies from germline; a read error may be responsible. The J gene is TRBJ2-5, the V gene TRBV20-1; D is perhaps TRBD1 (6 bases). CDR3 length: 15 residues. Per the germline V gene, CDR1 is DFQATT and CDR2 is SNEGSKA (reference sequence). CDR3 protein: CSARDTGIPMEAQYF. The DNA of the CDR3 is TGCAGCGCTAGGGATACAGGGATACCGATGGAGGCCCAGTACTTC.

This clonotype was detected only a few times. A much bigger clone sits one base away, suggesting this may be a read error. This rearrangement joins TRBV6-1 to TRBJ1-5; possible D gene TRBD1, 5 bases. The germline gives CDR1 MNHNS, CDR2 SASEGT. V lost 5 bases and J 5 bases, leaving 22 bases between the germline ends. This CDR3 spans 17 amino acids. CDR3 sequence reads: CASSRLVGKGTDQPQHF. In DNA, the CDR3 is TGTGCCAGCAGTCGACTGGTTGGTAAGGGGACGGATCAGCCCCAGCATTTT.

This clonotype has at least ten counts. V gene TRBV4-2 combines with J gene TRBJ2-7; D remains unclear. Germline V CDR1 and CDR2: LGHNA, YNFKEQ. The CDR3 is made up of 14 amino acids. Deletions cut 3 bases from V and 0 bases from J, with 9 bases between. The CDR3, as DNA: TGTGCCAGCAGCCAGGAAGGGTCCTCCTACGAGCAGTACTTC. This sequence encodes CASSQEGSSYEQYF.

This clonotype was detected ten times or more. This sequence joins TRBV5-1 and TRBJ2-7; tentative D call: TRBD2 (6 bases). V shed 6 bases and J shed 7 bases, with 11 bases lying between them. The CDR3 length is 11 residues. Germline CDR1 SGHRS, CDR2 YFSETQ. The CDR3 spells CASTGGKEQYF. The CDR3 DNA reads TGCGCCAGCACCGGCGGGAAAGAGCAGTACTTC.

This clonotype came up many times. The CDR3 here is CASSVGTGFSRAQYF. The DNA of the CDR3 is TGTGCCAGCAGTGTTGGGACAGGGTTTTCTCGGGCCCAGTACTTC. This chain links TRBV13 with TRBJ2-5, with 9 bases fitting TRBD1. Germline trimming cut 6 bases from V and 9 bases from J; bases unmatched to any gene: 14. The CDR3 consists of 15 residues. CDR1 and CDR2 (germline): PRHDT, FYEKMQ (reference sequence).

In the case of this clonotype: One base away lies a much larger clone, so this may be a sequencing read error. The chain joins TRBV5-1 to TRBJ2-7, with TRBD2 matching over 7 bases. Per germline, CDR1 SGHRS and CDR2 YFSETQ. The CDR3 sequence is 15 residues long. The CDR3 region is CASGLTGGNSYEQYF. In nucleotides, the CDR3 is TGCGCCAGCGGCTTGACGGGGGGAAACTCCTACGAGCAGTACTTC. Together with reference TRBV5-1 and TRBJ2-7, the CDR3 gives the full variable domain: KAGVTQTPRYLIKTRGQQVTLSCSPISGHRSVSWYQQTPGQGLQFLFEYFSETQRNKGNFPGRFSGRQFSNSRSEMNVSTLELGDSALYLCASGLTGGNSYEQYFGPGTRLTVT.

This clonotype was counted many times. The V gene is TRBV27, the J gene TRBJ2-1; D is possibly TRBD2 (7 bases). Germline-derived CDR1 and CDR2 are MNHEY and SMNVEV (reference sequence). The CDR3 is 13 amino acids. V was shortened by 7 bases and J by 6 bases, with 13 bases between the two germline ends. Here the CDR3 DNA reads TGTGCCAGCACGTTTCGGGGGGCCAATGAGCAGTTCTTC. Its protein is CASTFRGANEQFF.

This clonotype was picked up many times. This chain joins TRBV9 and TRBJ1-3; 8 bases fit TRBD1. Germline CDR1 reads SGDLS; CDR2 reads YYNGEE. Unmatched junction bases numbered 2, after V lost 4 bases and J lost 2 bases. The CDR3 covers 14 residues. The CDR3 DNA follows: TGTGCCAGCAGCCCGGGACAGGCTGGAAACACCATATATTTT. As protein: CASSPGQAGNTIYF. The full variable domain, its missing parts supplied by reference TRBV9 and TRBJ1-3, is DSGVTQTPKHLITATGQRVTLRCSPRSGDLSVYWYQQSLDQGLQFLIQYYNGEERAKGNILERFSAQQFPDLHSELNLSSLELGDSALYFCASSPGQAGNTIYFGEGSWLTVV.

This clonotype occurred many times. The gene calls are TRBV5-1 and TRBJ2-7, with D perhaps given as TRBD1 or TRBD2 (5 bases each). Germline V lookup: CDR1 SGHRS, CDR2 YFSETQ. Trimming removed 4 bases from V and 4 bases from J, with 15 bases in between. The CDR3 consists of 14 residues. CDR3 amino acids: CASSPWVGEYEQYF. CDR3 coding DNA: TGCGCCAGCAGCCCTTGGGTGGGGGAATACGAGCAGTACTTC.

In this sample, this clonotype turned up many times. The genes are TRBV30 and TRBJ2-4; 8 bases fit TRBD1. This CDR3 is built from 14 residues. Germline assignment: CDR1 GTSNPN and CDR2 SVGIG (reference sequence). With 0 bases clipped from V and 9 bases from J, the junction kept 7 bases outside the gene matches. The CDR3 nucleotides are TGTGCCTGGAGTGTCCGGACAGGGAGGAGCATTCAGTACTTC. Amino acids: CAWSVRTGRSIQYF.

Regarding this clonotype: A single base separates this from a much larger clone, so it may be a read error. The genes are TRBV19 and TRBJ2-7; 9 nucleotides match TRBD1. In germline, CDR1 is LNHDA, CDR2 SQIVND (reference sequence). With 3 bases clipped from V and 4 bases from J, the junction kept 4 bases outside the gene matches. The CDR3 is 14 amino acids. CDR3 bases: TGTGCCAGTAGTATGGCCGGGACAGGGTACGAGCAGTACTTC. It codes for CASSMAGTGYEQYF.

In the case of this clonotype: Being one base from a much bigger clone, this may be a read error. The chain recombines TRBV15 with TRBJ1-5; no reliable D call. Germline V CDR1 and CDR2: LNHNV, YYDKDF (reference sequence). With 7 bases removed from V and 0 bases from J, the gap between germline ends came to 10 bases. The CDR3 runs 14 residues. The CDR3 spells CATNMSASNQPQHF. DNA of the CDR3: TGTGCCACCAATATGTCGGCTAGCAATCAGCCCCAGCATTTT. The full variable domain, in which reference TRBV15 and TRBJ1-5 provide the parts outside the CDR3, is DAMVIQNPRYQVTQFGKPVTLSCSQTLNHNVMYWYQQKSSQAPKLLFHYYDKDFNNEADTPDNFQSRRPNTSFCFLDIRSPGLGDTAMYLCATNMSASNQPQHFGDGTRLSIL.